This T cell receptor (beta chain) was recorded in a study of molecular identifiers for immune sequencing clone quantification. Findings and caveats of the study: Over 99% of effector molecules, yet under 1% of naive-cell molecules, were held by clones above 20 RNA copies.

This clonotype has just a few counts. Its target is not known. Germline assignment: CDR1 MNHEY and CDR2 SVGEGT. V dropped 6 bases and J dropped 6 bases, with 19 bases sitting between them. The CDR3 has 15 amino acids. TCRdb independently ran MiXCR on the PCR reads; one entry per CDR3 protein. The sample has hundreds of thousands of distinct CDR3 sequences, less than 20% seen once; the top ten hold about 0.9%. Sequenced material: naive CD8+ T cells from blood, with Jurkat cell RNA spiked in. The subset denotes: FACS-sorted CD8+CD4-CCR7+CD45RA+ naive T cells. This chain uses TRBV6-2 or TRBV6-3 with TRBJ2-3; D is undetermined. The TCR sequence derives from a human donor in good health. Some libraries in this study had Jurkat cell RNA spiked in. CDR3 sequence reads: CASSSTGPPLDTQYF. Here the CDR3 DNA reads TGTGCCAGCAGCTCAACCGGGCCACCTTTGGATACGCAGTATTTT.